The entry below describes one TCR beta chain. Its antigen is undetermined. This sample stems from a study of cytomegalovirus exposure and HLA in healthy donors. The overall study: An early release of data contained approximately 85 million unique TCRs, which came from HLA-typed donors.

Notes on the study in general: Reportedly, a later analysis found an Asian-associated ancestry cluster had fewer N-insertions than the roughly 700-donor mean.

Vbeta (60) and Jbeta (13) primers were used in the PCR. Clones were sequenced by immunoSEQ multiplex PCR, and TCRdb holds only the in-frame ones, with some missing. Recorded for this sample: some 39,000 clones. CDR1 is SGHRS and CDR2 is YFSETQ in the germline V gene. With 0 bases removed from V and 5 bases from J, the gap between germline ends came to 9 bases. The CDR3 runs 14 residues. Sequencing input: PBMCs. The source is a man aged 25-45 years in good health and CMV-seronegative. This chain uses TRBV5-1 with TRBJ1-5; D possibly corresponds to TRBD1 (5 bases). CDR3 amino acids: CASSLGGLDQPQHF. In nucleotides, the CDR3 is TGCGCCAGCAGCTTGGGGGGACTGGATCAGCCCCAGCATTTT. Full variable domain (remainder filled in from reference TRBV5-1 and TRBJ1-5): KAGVTQTPRYLIKTRGQQVTLSCSPISGHRSVSWYQQTPGQGLQFLFEYFSETQRNKGNFPGRFSGRQFSNSRSEMNVSTLELGDSALYLCASSLGGLDQPQHFGDGTRLSIL.